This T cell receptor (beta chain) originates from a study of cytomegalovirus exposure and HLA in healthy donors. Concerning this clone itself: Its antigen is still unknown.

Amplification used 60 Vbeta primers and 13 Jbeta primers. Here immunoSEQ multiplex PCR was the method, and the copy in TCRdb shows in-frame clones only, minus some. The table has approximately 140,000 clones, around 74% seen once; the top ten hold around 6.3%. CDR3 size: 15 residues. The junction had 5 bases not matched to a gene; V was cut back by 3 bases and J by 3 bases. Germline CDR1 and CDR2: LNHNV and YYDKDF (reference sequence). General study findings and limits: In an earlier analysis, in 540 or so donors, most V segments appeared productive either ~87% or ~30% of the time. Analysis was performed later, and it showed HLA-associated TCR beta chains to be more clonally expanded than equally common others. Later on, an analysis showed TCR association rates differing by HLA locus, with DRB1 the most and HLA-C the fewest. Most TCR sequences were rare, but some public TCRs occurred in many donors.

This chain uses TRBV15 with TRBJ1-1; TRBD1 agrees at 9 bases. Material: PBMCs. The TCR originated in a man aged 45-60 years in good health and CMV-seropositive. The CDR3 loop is CATSSGTGRHTEAFF. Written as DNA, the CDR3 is TGTGCCACCAGCAGTGGGACAGGGCGGCACACTGAAGCTTTCTTT.